This section outlines one T cell receptor (beta chain) sequence together with its context. Original handling: Amplifying reference gene primers gave estimates of nucleated cell counts. Method: immunoSEQ multiplex PCR; TCRdb's copy keeps in-frame clones and lacks some. V, J and clone size are those of that table, while D and trimming were read from the DNA. This table holds 55,000 to 60,000 clones, roughly 84% found once. These data originate in a study of blood T cell repertoires in COVID-19. Study summary: The origin of the acute and convalescent COVID-19 samples was the United States, Italy and Spain. The analysed material was cDNA or gDNA that came from T cells, B-cell-depleted T cells, or PBMCs.

The sequenced sample was peripheral blood. This sequence originates from a man aged 35 to 55 with active COVID-19.

The CDR3 region is CASSQGGRGINIQYF. CDR3 DNA sequence: TGCGCCAGCAGCCAAGGCGGACGAGGGATAAACATTCAGTACTTC. The chain recombines TRBV4-1 with TRBJ2-4, with a possible D match to TRBD2 (5 bases). Trimming took off 1 base at V and 6 bases at J, with 13 bases between the two ends. The CDR3 totals 15 residues. The germline CDR1 and CDR2 sequences are MGHRA and YSYEKL.